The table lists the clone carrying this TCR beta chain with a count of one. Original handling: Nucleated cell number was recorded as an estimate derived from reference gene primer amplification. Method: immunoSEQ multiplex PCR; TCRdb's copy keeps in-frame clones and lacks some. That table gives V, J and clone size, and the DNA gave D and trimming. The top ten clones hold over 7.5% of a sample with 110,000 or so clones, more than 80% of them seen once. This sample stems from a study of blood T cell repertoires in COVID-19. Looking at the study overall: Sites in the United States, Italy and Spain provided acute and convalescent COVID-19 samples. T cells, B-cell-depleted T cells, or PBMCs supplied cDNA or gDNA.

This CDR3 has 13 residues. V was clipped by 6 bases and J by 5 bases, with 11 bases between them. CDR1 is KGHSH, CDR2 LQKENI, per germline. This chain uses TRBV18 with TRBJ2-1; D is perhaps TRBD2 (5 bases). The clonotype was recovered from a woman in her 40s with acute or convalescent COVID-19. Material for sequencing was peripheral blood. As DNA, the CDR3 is TGTGCCAGCTCCCTGGACTTAAACAATGAGCAGTTCTTC. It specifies CASSLDLNNEQFF.